This entry lists 24 T cell receptor beta chains sequenced from one sample in a study of blood T cells in healthy people across ages. Primed by a sample-barcoded 5' primer and a J-beta primer mix, a second PCR proceeded for 7 to 11 cycles. TCRdb re-called the 5' RACE reads with MiXCR, one entry per CDR3 protein. The table includes nearly 800,000 distinct CDR3 sequences, approximately 25% detected once. These data were also reused for a study on T cells of mothers and their children.

The sequencing sample was made of blood. These receptors were collected from a boy aged 5 to 17 in good health.

As regards this clonotype: At one of its ends the junction is not consistent with the germline gene, which may arise from a read error. The V call is TRBV7-2, the J call TRBJ1-2, with D possibly being TRBD1 (6 bases). Germline V lookup: CDR1 SGHTA, CDR2 FQGNSA. There are 16 residues in the CDR3. The CDR3 reads CASSPSQGMANYGYTF. CDR3 bases: TGTGCCAGCAGCCCGTCACAGGGTATGGCTAACTATGGCTACACATTC.

J is TRBJ1-1 and V is TRBV2; 7 nucleotides match TRBD1. The V gene end was trimmed by 1 base and the J gene end by 0 bases; junction bases not matched to a gene: 8. The CDR3 has 17 amino acids. Germline values: CDR1 SNHLY, CDR2 FYNNEI. Here the CDR3 DNA reads TGTGCCAGCAGTGAAGTGGCGGCAGGGGGAATGAACACTGAAGCTTTCTTT. It encodes CASSEVAAGGMNTEAFF. Together with reference TRBV2 and TRBJ1-1, the CDR3 gives the full variable domain: EPEVTQTPSHQVTQMGQEVILRCVPISNHLYFYWYRQILGQKVEFLVSFYNNEISEKSEIFDDQFSVERPDGSNFTLKIRSTKLEDSAMYFCASSEVAAGGMNTEAFFGQGTRLTVV.

The rearrangement links TRBV7-2 to TRBJ2-1; TRBD2 might be the D (10 bases). Germline V gene data show CDR1 as SGHTA and CDR2 as FQGNSA. V was clipped by 6 bases and J by 8 bases, with 23 bases between them. The CDR3 has 16 amino acids. Here the CDR3 reads CASSSAGGTGYHEQFF. As DNA, the CDR3 is TGTGCCAGCAGTTCAGCGGGGGGGACAGGGTATCATGAGCAGTTCTTC.

This chain uses TRBV4-1 with TRBJ2-3; the D gene is possibly TRBD2 (5 bases). Germline assignment: CDR1 MGHRA and CDR2 YSYEKL. Trimming stripped 4 bases from V and 5 bases from J, with 13 bases between. The CDR3 totals 14 residues. CDR3 in amino acids: CASSLSPAGDTQYF. The DNA for the CDR3 is TGCGCCAGCAGCCTTAGTCCGGCGGGAGATACGCAGTATTTT.

This clonotype was counted between two and nine times. The chain couples TRBV12-3 or TRBV12-4 to TRBJ2-4; D possibly matches TRBD1 or TRBD2 (7 bases each). Trimming cost V 6 bases and J 0 bases, with 18 bases left between them. CDR3 length: 17 residues. The CDR3 sequence is CASRLTGREGAKNIQYF. CDR3 DNA sequence: TGTGCCAGCAGACTGACAGGGAGGGAAGGAGCCAAAAACATTCAGTACTTC.

This clonotype was detected only a few times. The V and J genes are TRBV3-1 and TRBJ2-1; TRBD1 matches at 8 bases. J gave up 5 bases and V 4 bases, and 7 bases lay outside the gene matches. There are 15 residues in the CDR3. Germline V lookup: CDR1 LGHDT, CDR2 YNNKEL (reference sequence). CDR3 loop: CASSLPRTGHNEQFF. The CDR3 DNA is TGTGCCAGCAGCCTACCCCGGACAGGGCACAATGAGCAGTTCTTC.

The gene calls are TRBV7-9 and TRBJ1-4, with D possibly matching TRBD1 (6 bases). CDR3 size: 15 residues. Germline CDR1 reads SEHNR; CDR2 reads FQNEAQ (reference sequence). V was cut by 5 bases and J by 3 bases, with 13 bases left in between. CDR3 bases: TGTGCCAGCAGCCCCGGACAGATGGCTAATGAAAAACTGTTTTTT. Protein product: CASSPGQMANEKLFF.

The chain carries TRBV30 and TRBJ2-5, with D perhaps matching TRBD1 (6 bases). The J call is doubtful: the DNA matches TRBJ2-7 better. The germline V gene encodes CDR1 GTSNPN and CDR2 SVGIG (reference sequence). The CDR3 runs to 13 residues. In DNA, the CDR3 is TGTGCCTGGAGTGTAACAGGGACCGACGAGCAGTACTTC. It is translated as CAWSVTGTDEQYF.

This clonotype was observed a few times. An end of the junction does not agree with germline; a read error may underlie this. The chain joins TRBV9 to TRBJ2-1; TRBD2 matches at 7 bases. The germline CDR1 and CDR2 sequences are SGDLS and YYNGEE. The CDR3 is 15 amino acids. The CDR3 loop reads CANSITSDSYNEQFF. In DNA, the CDR3 is TGTGCCAACAGCATTACTAGCGACTCCTACAATGAGCAGTTCTTC. Full variable domain (missing parts from reference TRBV9 and TRBJ2-1): DSGVTQTPKHLITATGQRVTLRCSPRSGDLSVYWYQQSLDQGLQFLIQYYNGEERAKGNILERFSAQQFPDLHSELNLSSLELGDSALYFCANSITSDSYNEQFFGPGTRLTVL.

V usage is TRBV12-3 or TRBV12-4 and J usage is TRBJ2-1; D gene uncertain. CDR3 size: 13 residues. V was shortened by 3 bases and J by 4 bases, with 7 bases between the two germline ends. The CDR3 nucleotides read TGTGCCAGCAGTTTGCTCGAGTACAATGAGCAGTTCTTC. This gives the protein CASSLLEYNEQFF.

This clonotype has more than one count but fewer than ten. The chain couples TRBV4-3 to TRBJ2-5, with TRBD2 identical over 7 bases. The CDR3 runs to 13 residues. Germline assignment: CDR1 LGHNA and CDR2 YSLEER. Germline trimming cut 1 base from V and 11 bases from J; bases unmatched to any gene: 7. For the CDR3, the DNA is TGCGCCAGCAGCCAAGCCCCTGGGAGGGCTCAGTACTTC. Its translation is CASSQAPGRAQYF.

The chain is built from TRBV19 and TRBJ1-5, with TRBD1 matching 11 bases. The CDR3 loop spans 17 amino acids. The J segment lost 4 bases and the V segment lost 3 bases, leaving 8 bases of the junction unmatched. In germline, CDR1 is LNHDA, CDR2 SQIVND (reference sequence). The CDR3 spells CASSMRTGGPSNQPQHF. In nucleotides, the CDR3 is TGTGCCAGTAGTATGCGGACAGGGGGCCCCTCAAATCAGCCCCAGCATTTT. The variable domain in full, completed from reference TRBV19 and TRBJ1-5, reads DGGITQSPKYLFRKEGQNVTLSCEQNLNHDAMYWYRQDPGQGLRLIYYSQIVNDFQKGDIAEGYSVSREKKESFPLTVTSAQKNPTAFYLCASSMRTGGPSNQPQHFGDGTRLSIL.

The chain recombines TRBV4-2 with TRBJ2-5, with a weak D call TRBD2 (6 bases). The J call is uncertain, as TRBJ2-1 better fits the DNA end. The CDR3 length is 16 residues. CDR1 and CDR2 (germline): LGHNA, YNFKEQ. CDR3 loop: CASSGWDSKEADEQFF. The CDR3 DNA follows: TGTGCCAGCAGCGGATGGGACTCGAAAGAGGCGGATGAGCAGTTCTTC.

This clonotype has just a few counts. The chain employs TRBV4-3 and TRBJ2-7; tentatively, D is TRBD1 (5 bases). The germline V gene has CDR1 LGHNA and CDR2 YSLEER. The ends were cut back, 3 bases at V and 2 bases at J, with 14 bases in the middle. This CDR3 has 15 amino acids. The CDR3 DNA reads TGCGCCAGCAGCCAGGACGCCCAGGGCGCCTACGAGCAGTACTTC. It codes for CASSQDAQGAYEQYF.

The CDR3 DNA reads TGTGCCAGCAGTCTAGTAAATTCCTACAATGAGCAGTTCTTC. It codes for CASSLVNSYNEQFF. This chain uses TRBV27 with TRBJ2-1; no firm D call. The CDR3 length is 14 residues. Looked up from germline, CDR1 is MNHEY and CDR2 is SMNVEV (reference sequence). The V end was cut by 5 bases, the J end by 1 base, with 9 bases between.

The gene calls are TRBV13 and TRBJ2-5; 8 nucleotides match TRBD1. CDR3 length: 16 amino acids. V lost 5 bases to trimming and J lost 5 bases; unmatched junction nucleotides: 13. The germline V gene has CDR1 PRHDT and CDR2 FYEKMQ (reference sequence). CDR3 DNA sequence: TGTGCCAGCAGCGATCGGACAGGGAATGTGCAGGAGACCCAGTACTTC. This sequence encodes CASSDRTGNVQETQYF. The full variable domain, rest sourced from reference TRBV13 and TRBJ2-5, is AAGVIQSPRHLIKEKRETATLKCYPIPRHDTVYWYQQGPGQDPQFLISFYEKMQSDKGSIPDRFSAQQFSDYHSELNMSSLELGDSALYFCASSDRTGNVQETQYFGPGTRLLVL.

The chain is built from TRBV5-1 and TRBJ1-1, with D hard to call. CDR1 SGHRS and CDR2 YFSETQ come from the germline V gene. V was shortened by 0 bases and J by 1 base, with 13 bases between the two germline ends. The CDR3 runs to 16 residues. CDR3 sequence: CASSLAARRSNTEAFF. CDR3 DNA sequence: TGCGCCAGCAGCTTGGCGGCGCGACGGTCGAACACTGAAGCTTTCTTT.

The chain has TRBV7-6 and TRBJ2-1, with 10 bases identical to TRBD2. The CDR3 contains 21 residues. The germline gives CDR1 SGHVS, CDR2 FNYEAQ. Losses at the gene ends were 4 bases for V and 0 bases for J; bases not matched to a gene: 18. CDR3 nucleotide sequence: TGTGCCAGCAGCTCCCTGCTGGGACTTCCTAGCGGGAGCCCCTCCTACAATGAGCAGTTCTTC. Translation gives CASSSLLGLPSGSPSYNEQFF.

This chain links TRBV12-3 or TRBV12-4 with TRBJ2-2; TRBD1 matches at 11 bases. CDR3 length equals 15 residues. V dropped 3 bases and J dropped 6; count of bases not matched to a gene: 3. The CDR3 DNA reads as TGTGCCAGCAGTTTGGGGACAGGGGGGGCCGGGGAGCTGTTTTTT. Its translation: CASSLGTGGAGELFF.

CDR3 bases: TGTGCCAGCAGCCGGGACTCCTTAGCTAATGAAAAACTGTTTTTT. This gives the protein CASSRDSLANEKLFF. The gene calls are TRBV7-9 and TRBJ1-4, with TRBD1 as a possible D gene (5 bases). V lost 5 bases and J lost 3, with 13 bases in between. The CDR3 extends over 15 amino acids. The germline V gene encodes CDR1 SEHNR and CDR2 FQNEAQ (reference sequence).

This clonotype has just a few counts. J is TRBJ2-5 and V is TRBV15; 11 nucleotides match TRBD1. After removal of 4 bases from V and 1 base from J, the junction contained 5 bases not matched to a gene. The CDR3 is 16 residues long. Germline-derived CDR1 and CDR2 are LNHNV and YYDKDF (reference sequence). The CDR3 coding sequence is TGTGCCACCAGCATCACCGGGACAGGGGGCCAAGAGACCCAGTACTTC. Amino acids: CATSITGTGGQETQYF.

V usage is TRBV6-2 or TRBV6-3 and J usage is TRBJ2-7; TRBD1 or TRBD2 may be the D gene (5 bases each). Trimming removed 8 bases at V and 0 bases at J, with 17 bases between. The CDR3 has 15 residues. Germline V gene data show CDR1 as MNHEY and CDR2 as SVGEGT. The CDR3 sequence is CASGGQGADSYEQYF. The CDR3 nucleotides read TGTGCCAGCGGAGGACAAGGGGCAGACTCCTACGAGCAGTACTTC.

The V call is TRBV4-3, the J call TRBJ2-7, with 8 bases fitting TRBD2. The length of the CDR3 is 15 residues. With V trimmed by 1 base and J by 6 bases, 8 bases remained unmatched. CDR1 is LGHNA and CDR2 is YSLEER in the germline V gene. CDR3 sequence: CASSQGVGLAGEQYF. CDR3 nucleotide sequence: TGCGCCAGCAGCCAAGGGGTCGGCCTAGCGGGCGAGCAGTACTTC.

This clonotype was counted between two and nine times. Here the CDR3 DNA reads TGTGCCAGCAGCCCCGGGACAGGGTGGGAGACCCAGTACTTC. Protein sequence: CASSPGTGWETQYF. V usage is TRBV7-2 and J usage is TRBJ2-7; TRBD1 agrees at 9 bases. With the DNA end fitting TRBJ2-5 better, the J assignment may be wrong. Germline V gene lookup returns CDR1 SGHTA and CDR2 FQGNSA. The CDR3 is made up of 14 amino acids.